These 21 T cell receptor beta chains originate from one sample sequenced in a study of T-cell reconstitution after alpha-beta-depleted transplantation in children. Unique molecular identifiers were incorporated during preparation of the TCRbeta library. TCRdb itself ran the PCR reads through MiXCR, one entry per CDR3 protein. Here the sample spans 610,000 or so distinct CDR3 sequences, around 27% being singletons. The sample was PBMCs, taken before TCRalphabeta/CD19-depleted stem cell transplant. These receptors came from a boy younger than two with Wiskott-Aldrich syndrome, due to receive a stem cell transplant.

This clonotype was found a few times. The rearrangement joins TRBV12-3 or TRBV12-4 to TRBJ1-1; D gene unclear. The CDR3 loop spans 15 amino acids. Trimming left V 3 bases short and J 4 bases short, with 15 bases between. CDR3 nucleotide sequence: TGTGCCAGCAGTTTGGGCAGACTAGTTGCCACTGAAGCTTTCTTT. Its protein product is CASSLGRLVATEAFF.

The chain carries TRBV7-2 and TRBJ1-6; D is ambiguous. In germline, CDR1 is SGHTA, CDR2 FQGNSA. The CDR3 extends over 14 amino acids. Between the trimmed V and J ends, which lost 2 bases and 8 bases, there was a span of 10 bases. CDR3: CASSLMIFDSPLHF. CDR3 bases: TGTGCCAGCAGCTTAATGATCTTCGATTCACCCCTCCACTTT.

This clonotype has more than one count but fewer than ten. V and J are TRBV7-8 and TRBJ2-1; D call uncertain. V shed 1 base and J shed 4 bases, with 8 bases lying between them. The germline V gene has CDR1 SGHVS and CDR2 FQNEAQ. The CDR3 sequence is 14 residues long. The CDR3 protein is CASSLEAFYNEQFF. CDR3 bases: TGTGCCAGCAGCTTAGAAGCGTTTTACAATGAGCAGTTCTTC.

This chain connects TRBV5-1 to TRBJ2-6; D is unclear. V was pared by 0 bases and J by 0 bases, with 10 bases between. Germline values: CDR1 SGHRS, CDR2 YFSETQ. This CDR3 spans 17 amino acids. CDR3 amino acids: CASSLEVRTSGANVLTF. DNA of the CDR3: TGCGCCAGCAGCTTGGAAGTCAGAACCTCTGGGGCCAACGTCCTGACTTTC. Full variable domain (remainder filled in from reference TRBV5-1 and TRBJ2-6): KAGVTQTPRYLIKTRGQQVTLSCSPISGHRSVSWYQQTPGQGLQFLFEYFSETQRNKGNFPGRFSGRQFSNSRSEMNVSTLELGDSALYLCASSLEVRTSGANVLTFGAGSRLTVL.

The chain uses TRBV6-1 and TRBJ2-7; D not resolved. The germline V gene encodes CDR1 MNHNS and CDR2 SASEGT. V was pared by 6 bases and J by 0 bases, with 9 bases between. The CDR3 totals 13 residues. CDR3 sequence reads: CASRFGGSYEQYF. The CDR3 region has the DNA TGTGCCAGCAGGTTCGGCGGCTCCTACGAGCAGTACTTC.

V and J are TRBV6-1 and TRBJ2-3, with a tentative D call TRBD1 (6 bases). This CDR3 has 16 amino acids. Germline V gives CDR1 MNHNS, CDR2 SASEGT. Trimming removed 4 bases at V and 0 bases at J, with 14 bases between. The CDR3 nucleotides read TGTGCCAGCAGTGTAACAGGGTCCGCTAGCACAGATACGCAGTATTTT. This translates into CASSVTGSASTDTQYF.

The chain is built from TRBV5-1 and TRBJ1-1, with TRBD1 matching over 9 bases. Germline loops: CDR1 SGHRS, CDR2 YFSETQ. J gave up 4 bases and V 4 bases, and 11 bases lay outside the gene matches. The CDR3 contains 16 residues. The CDR3 sequence: CASSQKTGGWVTEAFF. The CDR3 nucleotides are TGCGCCAGCAGCCAGAAAACAGGGGGCTGGGTCACTGAAGCTTTCTTT.

The V call is TRBV10-3, the J call TRBJ2-1; D not resolved. Germline V gene lookup returns CDR1 ENHRY and CDR2 SYGVKD. Between the trimmed V and J ends, which lost 5 bases and 7 bases, there was a span of 9 bases. This CDR3 region has 12 residues. CDR3 in amino acids: CAISTAFNEQFF. In DNA, the CDR3 is TGTGCCATCAGTACCGCTTTTAATGAGCAGTTCTTC.

The chain recombines TRBV25-1 with TRBJ2-1, with D tentatively TRBD2 (5 bases). The CDR3 totals 17 residues. The V end lost 1 base, the J end lost 3 bases, and 16 bases lay between the germline ends. Germline values: CDR1 MGHDK, CDR2 SYGVNS. CDR3 in DNA: TGTGCCAGCAGTGAATCCTTGAGGGAGTTTCGCTACAATGAGCAGTTCTTC. This gives the protein CASSESLREFRYNEQFF.

This clonotype was seen only a few times. The rearrangement uses TRBV10-3 and TRBJ2-7; 9 positions match TRBD2. This CDR3 contains 14 residues. Germline V gives CDR1 ENHRY, CDR2 SYGVKD. The junction had 4 bases not matched to a gene; V was cut back by 5 bases and J by 2 bases. Here the CDR3 DNA reads TGTGCCATCAGTAAAGCGGGAGGTCCCTACGAGCAGTACTTC. It translates to CAISKAGGPYEQYF.

V usage is TRBV5-5 and J usage is TRBJ2-3; D not certain. Germline V lookup: CDR1 SGHKS, CDR2 YYEKEE (reference sequence). V was trimmed by 0 bases and J by 5 bases, leaving 7 bases between them. The CDR3 contains 13 residues. CDR3 protein: CASSLATEDTQYF. CDR3 sequence (DNA): TGTGCCAGCAGCTTGGCCACCGAAGATACGCAGTATTTT.

This rearrangement joins TRBV9 to TRBJ2-1, with 8 bases fitting TRBD1. This CDR3 contains 15 residues. Germline V gene data show CDR1 as SGDLS and CDR2 as YYNGEE. After removal of 0 bases from V and 6 bases from J, the junction contained 5 bases not matched to a gene. The CDR3 region has the DNA TGTGCCAGCAGCGTAGGGGCGACAGGGGCCAATGAGCAGTTCTTC. Encoded protein: CASSVGATGANEQFF.

The DNA for the CDR3 is TGTGCCAGCAGCGTAGCTGTGTCCTCTGGGGCCAACGTCCTGACTTTC. It codes for CASSVAVSSGANVLTF. The chain employs TRBV9 and TRBJ2-6; D gene ambiguous. This CDR3 has 16 residues. V lost 0 bases to trimming and J lost 0 bases, with 7 bases between them. Germline CDR1 is SGDLS and CDR2 is YYNGEE.

The J gene is TRBJ2-7, the V gene TRBV5-1, with D perhaps matching TRBD1 (6 bases). Between the trimmed V and J ends, which lost 1 base and 5 bases, there was a span of 13 bases. Germline lookup yields CDR1 SGHRS and CDR2 YFSETQ. This CDR3 spans 14 amino acids. CDR3 DNA: TGCGCCAGCAGCTTGCTGCAGGGGATCGACGAGCAGTACTTC. Amino acid sequence: CASSLLQGIDEQYF.

This chain connects TRBV5-1 to TRBJ1-1, with a tentative D call TRBD1 (5 bases). The CDR3 runs to 14 residues. CDR1 is SGHRS and CDR2 is YFSETQ in the germline V gene. The germline V and J ends were trimmed by 5 bases and 0 bases, with 11 bases remaining between them. This CDR3 reads CASSPKGVNTEAFF. The DNA for the CDR3 is TGCGCCAGCAGTCCAAAAGGGGTGAACACTGAAGCTTTCTTT.

This clonotype has a handful of counts. The chain recombines TRBV24-1 with TRBJ1-2; 7 bases are a match to TRBD1. Per the germline V gene, CDR1 is KGHDR and CDR2 is SFDVKD. With 6 bases clipped from V and 4 bases from J, the junction kept 4 bases outside the gene matches. There are 13 residues in the CDR3. The CDR3 loop reads CATSRTGVYGYTF. DNA of the CDR3: TGTGCCACCAGTCGGACAGGAGTCTATGGCTACACCTTC.

V is TRBV12-3 or TRBV12-4 and J is TRBJ2-3, with 13 bases matching TRBD2. Germline trimming cut 5 bases from V and 10 bases from J; bases unmatched to any gene: 9. The CDR3 has 15 amino acids. The DNA of the CDR3 is TGTGCCAGCAGTCCCAGGACTAGCGGGAGCCTGTCGCAGTATTTT. It translates to CASSPRTSGSLSQYF.

There are a few counts of this clonotype. The CDR3 here is CAITPGLHGNEQFF. The CDR3 nucleotides are TGTGCCATCACCCCGGGACTACACGGGAATGAGCAGTTCTTC. The chain employs TRBV10-3 and TRBJ2-1, with TRBD2 matching 7 bases. With 7 bases clipped from V and 7 bases from J, the junction kept 10 bases outside the gene matches. Germline V gene sequence: CDR1 ENHRY, CDR2 SYGVKD. This CDR3 comprises 14 residues.

J is TRBJ2-1 and V is TRBV18; no clear D. V shed 2 bases and J shed 0 bases, with 8 bases lying between them. Germline V CDR1 and CDR2: KGHSH, LQKENI. This CDR3 comprises 15 residues. The CDR3 region is CASSPKSNSYNEQFF. In DNA, the CDR3 is TGTGCCAGCTCACCAAAGTCAAACTCCTACAATGAGCAGTTCTTC.

This clonotype was seen a few times. The chain employs TRBV7-2 and TRBJ1-1, with no clear D. In germline, CDR1 is SGHTA, CDR2 FQGNSA. V was cut by 6 bases and J by 4 bases, with 12 bases left in between. The CDR3 runs 13 residues. The CDR3 DNA reads as TGTGCCAGCAGTGTCGGGAGACGCACTGAAGCTTTCTTT. Amino acids: CASSVGRRTEAFF.

V is TRBV20-1 and J is TRBJ2-1, with D possibly TRBD1 on 5 matching bases. The germline V gene encodes CDR1 DFQATT and CDR2 SNEGSKA (reference sequence). The CDR3 runs to 13 residues. The V end was cut by 0 bases, the J end by 5 bases, with 8 bases between. In nucleotides, the CDR3 is TGCAGTGCTAGAGATCAGGGTCACAATGAGCAGTTCTTC. It encodes CSARDQGHNEQFF.